Below, 26 T cell receptor beta chains from the same sample are listed, as sequenced in a study of OX40 agonist ivuxolimab in advanced cancers. Here immunoSEQ multiplex PCR was the method, and the copy in TCRdb shows in-frame clones only, minus some. The data hold 52,000 or so clones, with around 82% observed a single time. The sample consisted of CD4+ or CD8+ T cells sorted from blood, taken in a trial of the OX40 agonist ivuxolimab. Receptors originate from an adult with an advanced solid tumor such as melanoma, head and neck, liver or kidney cancer.

The chain uses TRBV27 and TRBJ2-1; 7 nucleotides agree with TRBD2. This CDR3 spans 17 amino acids. The junction had 12 bases not matched to a gene; V was cut back by 5 bases and J by 2 bases. Germline loops: CDR1 MNHEY, CDR2 SMNVEV (reference sequence). CDR3 coding DNA: TGTGCCAGCAGTCCCCAGGGTTCGGGGAGGGCCTACAATGAGCAGTTCTTC. It specifies CASSPQGSGRAYNEQFF.

This clone was recorded a few times. CDR3 sequence: CASSMDSAYEQYF. The DNA for the CDR3 is TGTGCCAGTAGTATGGACAGTGCCTACGAGCAGTACTTC. The rearrangement joins TRBV19 to TRBJ2-7, with a possible D match to TRBD1 (6 bases). The CDR3 is made up of 13 amino acids. CDR1 is LNHDA, CDR2 SQIVND, per germline (reference sequence). V lost 3 bases and J lost 2, with 8 bases in between.

J is TRBJ2-1 and V is TRBV19; D is uncertain. The CDR3 has 12 residues. Germline V gene data show CDR1 as LNHDA and CDR2 as SQIVND (reference sequence). Deletions cut 5 bases from V and 4 bases from J, with 6 bases between. CDR3: CASSSVYNEQFF. The CDR3 DNA follows: TGTGCCAGTAGTTCCGTATACAATGAGCAGTTCTTC.

This chain links TRBV6-1 with TRBJ2-5; D unclear. Per germline, CDR1 MNHNS and CDR2 SASEGT. The CDR3 is made up of 12 amino acids. V was clipped by 5 bases and J by 6 bases, with 10 bases between them. Here the CDR3 reads CASSRPQQTQYF. The CDR3 bases are TGTGCCAGCAGTAGACCTCAGCAGACCCAGTACTTC.

This chain joins TRBV6-4 and TRBJ2-1; D is unresolved. The V gene lost 0 bases and the J gene lost 10 bases, with 13 bases spanning the gap. The germline V gene encodes CDR1 MRHNA and CDR2 SNTAGT. The CDR3 consists of 14 residues. As DNA, the CDR3 is TGTGCCAGCAGTGACTCGGATCGAGCTGGCGAGCAGTTCTTC. Translated, it gives CASSDSDRAGEQFF.

This rearrangement joins TRBV15 to TRBJ2-7, with 10 nucleotides matching TRBD2. Losses at the gene ends were 0 bases for V and 4 bases for J; bases not matched to a gene: 3. Germline loops: CDR1 LNHNV, CDR2 YYDKDF (reference sequence). The CDR3 consists of 15 residues. The CDR3 nucleotides are TGTGCCACCAGCAGAGATCCTAGCGGGAGTTACGAGCAGTACTTC. Translation gives CATSRDPSGSYEQYF.

As DNA, the CDR3 is TGTGCCAGCAGGACCATAAAATGGCGGGAGGACTCCTACGAGCAGTACTTC. This gives the protein CASRTIKWREDSYEQYF. V usage is TRBV7-8 and J usage is TRBJ2-7; TRBD2 matches 8 bases. The CDR3 loop spans 17 amino acids. V lost 6 bases, J lost 0 bases, and 13 bases stayed unmatched. In germline, CDR1 is SGHVS, CDR2 FQNEAQ.

The CDR3 DNA follows: TGTGCCAGTACTCTCGGGGACACCTACAATGAGCAGTTCTTC. This translates into CASTLGDTYNEQFF. The J gene is TRBJ2-1, the V gene TRBV19; perhaps TRBD1 as D (6 bases). The V end was cut by 7 bases, the J end by 2 bases, with 12 bases between. Per germline, CDR1 LNHDA and CDR2 SQIVND (reference sequence). The CDR3 sequence is 14 residues long.

The chain uses TRBV27 and TRBJ1-2; 9 bases are a match to TRBD1. V dropped 5 bases and J dropped 0; count of bases not matched to a gene: 7. The length of the CDR3 is 16 residues. Germline V gives CDR1 MNHEY, CDR2 SMNVEV (reference sequence). In nucleotides, the CDR3 is TGTGCCAGCAGTACAGGGGGCGGGAGAGCTAACTATGGCTACACCTTC. Its translation is CASSTGGGRANYGYTF.

This chain uses TRBV6-5 with TRBJ1-3, with D possibly being TRBD1 (5 bases). CDR3 size: 15 residues. Trimming removed 7 bases at V and 0 bases at J, with 13 bases between. Per germline, CDR1 MNHEY and CDR2 SVGAGI. CDR3 protein: CASKTTGDSGNTIYF. In DNA form, the CDR3 reads TGTGCCAGCAAGACCACAGGAGACTCTGGAAACACCATATATTTT.

The chain combines TRBV11-2 with TRBJ2-1, with a tentative D call TRBD2 (7 bases). V was cut by 0 bases and J by 8 bases, with 11 bases left in between. CDR3 length: 14 amino acids. In germline, CDR1 is SGHAT, CDR2 FQNNGV. As DNA, the CDR3 is TGTGCCAGCAGCTTAGATGGGGGGGGCGATGAGCAGTTCTTC. Protein product: CASSLDGGGDEQFF.

The CDR3 nucleotides are TGTGCCAGCACCGAAGATAAGGGGGGGCTGGACGAGCAGTACTTC. This translates into CASTEDKGGLDEQYF. The genes are TRBV2 and TRBJ2-7; perhaps TRBD2 as D (7 bases). This CDR3 contains 15 residues. The germline V and J ends were trimmed by 7 bases and 5 bases, with 21 bases remaining between them. The germline gives CDR1 SNHLY, CDR2 FYNNEI.

The chain couples TRBV28 to TRBJ2-1, with D tentatively TRBD1 or TRBD2 (5 bases each). Germline CDR1 MDHEN, CDR2 SYDVKM. The CDR3 contains 17 residues. The ends were cut back, 5 bases at V and 1 base at J, with 18 bases in the middle. DNA for the CDR3: TGTGCCAGCAGTCCTTTCGGGACCCCAGGTTCCTACAATGAGCAGTTCTTC. Translation gives CASSPFGTPGSYNEQFF.

This clone was seen a few times. CDR3 sequence: CASIIAGGIDTQYF. The CDR3 nucleotides are TGTGCCAGCATTATTGCGGGAGGGATAGATACGCAGTATTTT. This chain connects TRBV6-1 to TRBJ2-3; 9 positions match TRBD2. With 7 bases clipped from V and 5 bases from J, the junction kept 7 bases outside the gene matches. The CDR3 has 14 amino acids. Germline V gene data show CDR1 as MNHNS and CDR2 as SASEGT.

This clone was seen a few times. V usage is TRBV19 and J usage is TRBJ1-1, with a tentative D call TRBD1 (5 bases). The CDR3 totals 13 residues. V was cut by 0 bases and J by 6 bases, with 8 bases left in between. Germline V lookup: CDR1 LNHDA, CDR2 SQIVND (reference sequence). CDR3 in DNA: TGTGCCAGTAGTATAGATCGGGGGGCTGAAGCTTTCTTT. Its translation is CASSIDRGAEAFF.

This clone was found once. V is TRBV7-3 and J is TRBJ2-3; the match to TRBD2 covers 7 bases. The CDR3 length is 13 residues. Germline CDR1 SGHTA, CDR2 FQGTGA. Germline trimming cut 8 bases from V and 1 base from J; bases unmatched to any gene: 3. Here the CDR3 reads CASGSGGTDTQYF. The CDR3 bases are TGTGCCAGCGGAAGCGGGGGCACAGATACGCAGTATTTT.

This sequence joins TRBV27 and TRBJ2-7; TRBD1 matches at 10 bases. Germline V gene data show CDR1 as MNHEY and CDR2 as SMNVEV (reference sequence). J lost 7 bases, V lost 5 bases, and 5 bases had no gene match. The CDR3 extends over 13 amino acids. This chain's CDR3 is CASSRDRGFEQYF. The CDR3 DNA follows: TGTGCCAGCAGTCGGGACAGGGGATTTGAGCAGTACTTC.

The rearrangement joins TRBV19 to TRBJ1-1; 7 nucleotides agree with TRBD1. The CDR3 consists of 14 residues. J lost 10 bases, V lost 4 bases, and 12 bases had no gene match. Germline values: CDR1 LNHDA, CDR2 SQIVND (reference sequence). The CDR3 loop is CASSTPDPGQRAFF. The CDR3 DNA reads TGTGCCAGTAGTACCCCAGACCCGGGACAGAGAGCTTTCTTT.

The chain combines TRBV15 with TRBJ2-1; no clear D. V gave up 5 bases and J gave up 0 bases, with 11 bases separating them. The germline V gene has CDR1 LNHNV and CDR2 YYDKDF (reference sequence). This CDR3 has 15 residues. CDR3 sequence: CATSPLKSSYNEQFF. The CDR3 DNA reads TGTGCCACCAGCCCCCTCAAGAGCTCCTACAATGAGCAGTTCTTC.

V and J are TRBV5-1 and TRBJ2-4, with D maybe TRBD1 (7 bases). Trimming pared 3 bases from V and 0 bases from J, leaving 10 bases between. The CDR3 has 15 residues. Germline CDR1 is SGHRS and CDR2 is YFSETQ. CDR3 in DNA: TGCGCCAGCAGCTCCCAGGGGGGAGCCAAAAACATTCAGTACTTC. Translated, it gives CASSSQGGAKNIQYF.

The gene calls are TRBV10-2 and TRBJ1-1; 7 nucleotides match TRBD1. Germline assignment: CDR1 WSHSY and CDR2 SAAADI. Trimming cost V 6 bases and J 4 bases; bases outside gene matches: 11. CDR3 length: 15 amino acids. The CDR3 DNA follows: TGCGCCAGCAGGGACCGTCAGGGGGTGAGCACTGAAGCTTTCTTT. This codes for CASRDRQGVSTEAFF.

V usage is TRBV5-1 and J usage is TRBJ2-5; 8 bases agree with TRBD1. In germline, CDR1 is SGHRS, CDR2 YFSETQ. This CDR3 has 14 amino acids. Trimming at V came to 4 bases and at J to 5 bases, leaving 7 bases not matched to a gene. DNA of the CDR3: TGCGCCAGCAGCACCGGACAGGGATCGGAGACCCAGTACTTC. Its protein is CASSTGQGSETQYF.

The chain couples TRBV4-3 to TRBJ2-3; 12 bases agree with TRBD2. This CDR3 has 15 amino acids. V shed 4 bases and J 2 bases; nucleotides not matched to a gene: 1. Per the germline V gene, CDR1 is LGHNA and CDR2 is YSLEER. CDR3 loop: CASSRTSGTTDTQYF. In nucleotides, the CDR3 is TGCGCCAGCAGCCGGACTAGCGGGACCACAGATACGCAGTATTTT.

This clone was seen only once. V usage is TRBV27 and J usage is TRBJ1-2; D not certain. Trimming cost V 6 bases and J 14 bases, with 10 bases left between them. CDR1 and CDR2 from the germline V gene are MNHEY and SMNVEV (reference sequence). This CDR3 contains 9 residues. DNA of the CDR3: TGTGCCAGCAGCCCGGGTCTTACCTTC. It codes for CASSPGLTF.

V gene TRBV7-9 combines with J gene TRBJ2-3; 9 positions agree with TRBD2. This CDR3 is 15 amino acids long. V dropped 1 base and J dropped 2; count of bases not matched to a gene: 1. Germline CDR1 is SEHNR and CDR2 is FQNEAQ (reference sequence). The CDR3 sequence: CASSLGTSATDTQYF. Written as DNA, the CDR3 is TGTGCCAGCAGCTTAGGGACTAGCGCCACAGATACGCAGTATTTT.

The chain has TRBV2 and TRBJ2-7; D unclear. In germline, CDR1 is SNHLY, CDR2 FYNNEI. The CDR3 length is 12 residues. Trimming removed 4 bases at V and 6 bases at J, with 10 bases between. CDR3 loop: CASSGVGPEQYF. In nucleotides, the CDR3 is TGTGCCAGCAGTGGCGTAGGGCCCGAGCAGTACTTC.